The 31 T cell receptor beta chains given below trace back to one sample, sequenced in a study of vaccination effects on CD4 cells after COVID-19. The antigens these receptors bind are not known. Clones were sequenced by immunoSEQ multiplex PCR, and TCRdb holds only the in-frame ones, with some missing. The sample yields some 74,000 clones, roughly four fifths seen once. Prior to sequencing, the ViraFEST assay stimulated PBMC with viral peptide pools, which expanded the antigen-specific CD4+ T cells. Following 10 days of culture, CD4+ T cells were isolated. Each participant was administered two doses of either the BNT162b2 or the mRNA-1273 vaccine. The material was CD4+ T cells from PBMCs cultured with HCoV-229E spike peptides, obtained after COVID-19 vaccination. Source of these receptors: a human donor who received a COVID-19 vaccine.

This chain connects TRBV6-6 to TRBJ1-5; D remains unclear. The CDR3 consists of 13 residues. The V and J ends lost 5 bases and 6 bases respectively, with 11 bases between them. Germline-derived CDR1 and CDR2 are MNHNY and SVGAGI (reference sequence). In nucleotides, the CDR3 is TGTGCCAGCAGTCGGACTATGGGTCAGCCCCAGCATTTT. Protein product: CASSRTMGQPQHF.

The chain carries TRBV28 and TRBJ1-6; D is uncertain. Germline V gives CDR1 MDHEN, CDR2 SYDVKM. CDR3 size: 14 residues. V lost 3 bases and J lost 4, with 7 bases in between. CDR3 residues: CASSFSGYNSPLHF. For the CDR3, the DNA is TGTGCCAGCAGTTTCTCCGGTTATAATTCACCCCTCCACTTT.

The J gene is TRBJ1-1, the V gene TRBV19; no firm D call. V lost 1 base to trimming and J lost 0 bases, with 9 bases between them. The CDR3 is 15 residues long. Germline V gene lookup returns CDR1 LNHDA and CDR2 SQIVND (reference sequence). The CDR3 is CASSIVKGVNTEAFF. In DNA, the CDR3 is TGTGCCAGTAGTATAGTCAAAGGCGTGAACACTGAAGCTTTCTTT.

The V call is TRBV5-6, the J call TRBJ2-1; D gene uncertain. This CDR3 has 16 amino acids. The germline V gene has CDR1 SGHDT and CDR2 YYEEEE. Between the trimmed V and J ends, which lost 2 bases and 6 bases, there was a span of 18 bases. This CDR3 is CASSLNPAWRINEQFF. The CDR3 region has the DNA TGTGCCAGCAGCTTAAACCCTGCGTGGCGCATCAATGAGCAGTTCTTC.

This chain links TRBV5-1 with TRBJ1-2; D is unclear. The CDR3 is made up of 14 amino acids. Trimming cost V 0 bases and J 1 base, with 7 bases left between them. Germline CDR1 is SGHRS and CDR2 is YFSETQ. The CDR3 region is CASSLEVLNYGYTF. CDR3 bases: TGCGCCAGCAGCTTGGAAGTTCTTAACTATGGCTACACCTTC.

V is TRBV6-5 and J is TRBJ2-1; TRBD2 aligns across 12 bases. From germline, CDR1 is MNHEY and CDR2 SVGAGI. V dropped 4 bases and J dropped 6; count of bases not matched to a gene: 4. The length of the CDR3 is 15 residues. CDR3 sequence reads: CASSSLAGGPNEQFF. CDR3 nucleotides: TGTGCCAGCAGTTCACTAGCGGGGGGCCCCAATGAGCAGTTCTTC.

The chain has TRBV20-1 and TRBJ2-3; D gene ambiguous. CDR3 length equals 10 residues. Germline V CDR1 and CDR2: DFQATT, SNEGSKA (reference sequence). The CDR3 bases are TGCAGCGCCCATTATGATACGCAGTATTTT. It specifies CSAHYDTQYF.

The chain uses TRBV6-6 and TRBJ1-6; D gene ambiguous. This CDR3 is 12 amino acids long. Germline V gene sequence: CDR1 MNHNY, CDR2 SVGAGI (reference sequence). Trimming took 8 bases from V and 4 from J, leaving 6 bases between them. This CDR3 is CASAVYNSPLHF. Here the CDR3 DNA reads TGTGCCAGCGCCGTTTATAATTCACCCCTCCACTTT.

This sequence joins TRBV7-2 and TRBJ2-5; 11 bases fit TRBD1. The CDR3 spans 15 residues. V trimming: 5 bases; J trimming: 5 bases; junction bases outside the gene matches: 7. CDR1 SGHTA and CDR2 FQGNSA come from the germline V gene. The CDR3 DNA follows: TGTGCCAGCAGCCCAAGGACAGGGGGCTTGGAGACCCAGTACTTC. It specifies CASSPRTGGLETQYF.

CDR3 loop: CASRILDRGTEAFF. For the CDR3, the DNA is TGTGCCAGCAGAATCTTGGACAGGGGCACTGAAGCTTTCTTT. V and J are TRBV27 and TRBJ1-1; TRBD1 matches at 9 bases. Germline V gene data show CDR1 as MNHEY and CDR2 as SMNVEV (reference sequence). The length of the CDR3 is 14 residues. Unmatched junction bases numbered 6, after V lost 6 bases and J lost 4 bases.

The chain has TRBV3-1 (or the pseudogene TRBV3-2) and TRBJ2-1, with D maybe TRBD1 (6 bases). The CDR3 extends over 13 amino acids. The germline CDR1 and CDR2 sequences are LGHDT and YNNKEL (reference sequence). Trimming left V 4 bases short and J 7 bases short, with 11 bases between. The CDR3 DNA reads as TGTGCCAGCAGCCCCTATACAGGGAATGAGCAGTTCTTC. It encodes CASSPYTGNEQFF.

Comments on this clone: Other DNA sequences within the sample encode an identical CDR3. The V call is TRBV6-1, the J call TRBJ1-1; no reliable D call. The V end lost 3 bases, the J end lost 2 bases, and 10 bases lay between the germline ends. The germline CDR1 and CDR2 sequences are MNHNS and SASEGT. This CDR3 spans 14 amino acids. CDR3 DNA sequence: TGTGCCAGCAGTGATTCCTGGGGAAACACTGAAGCTTTCTTT. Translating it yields CASSDSWGNTEAFF.

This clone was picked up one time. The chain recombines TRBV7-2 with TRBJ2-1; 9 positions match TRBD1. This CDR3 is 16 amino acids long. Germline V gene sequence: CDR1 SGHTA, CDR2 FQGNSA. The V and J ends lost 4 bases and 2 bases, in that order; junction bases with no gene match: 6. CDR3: CASSWDRAGPYNEQFF. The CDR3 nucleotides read TGTGCCAGCAGCTGGGACAGGGCGGGCCCCTACAATGAGCAGTTCTTC.

The CDR3 region is CATSDPGAGGGGNQPQHF. The CDR3 DNA reads TGTGCCACCAGTGATCCGGGTGCGGGGGGCGGCGGCAATCAGCCCCAGCATTTT. The chain carries TRBV24-1 and TRBJ1-5; possible D gene TRBD1, 6 bases. CDR1 and CDR2 from the germline V gene are KGHDR and SFDVKD. This CDR3 contains 18 residues. Trimming pared 3 bases from V and 2 bases from J, leaving 19 bases between.

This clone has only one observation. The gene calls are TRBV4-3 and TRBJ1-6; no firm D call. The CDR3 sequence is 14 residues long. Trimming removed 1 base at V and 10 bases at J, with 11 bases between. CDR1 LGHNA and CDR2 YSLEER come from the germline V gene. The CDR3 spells CASSQAQEDSPLHF. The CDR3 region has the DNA TGCGCCAGCAGCCAAGCCCAGGAAGACTCACCCCTCCACTTT.

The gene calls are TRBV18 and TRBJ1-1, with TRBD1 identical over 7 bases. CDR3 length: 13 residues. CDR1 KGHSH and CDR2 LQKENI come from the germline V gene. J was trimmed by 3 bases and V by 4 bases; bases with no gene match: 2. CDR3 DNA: TGTGCCAGCTCACGGGGGACAGACACTGAAGCTTTCTTT. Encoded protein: CASSRGTDTEAFF.

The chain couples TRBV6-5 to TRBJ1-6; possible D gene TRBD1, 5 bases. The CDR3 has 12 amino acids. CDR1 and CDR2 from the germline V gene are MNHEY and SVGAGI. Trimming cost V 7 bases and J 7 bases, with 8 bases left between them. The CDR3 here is CASMRGNSPLHF. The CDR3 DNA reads TGTGCCAGCATGAGGGGCAATTCACCCCTCCACTTT.

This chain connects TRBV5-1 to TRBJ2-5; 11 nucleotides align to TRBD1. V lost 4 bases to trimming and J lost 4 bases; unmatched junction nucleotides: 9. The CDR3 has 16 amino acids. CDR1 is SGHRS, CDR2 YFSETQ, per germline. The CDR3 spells CASSLRTGGAGETQYF. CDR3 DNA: TGCGCCAGCAGCCTTAGGACAGGGGGCGCGGGAGAGACCCAGTACTTC.

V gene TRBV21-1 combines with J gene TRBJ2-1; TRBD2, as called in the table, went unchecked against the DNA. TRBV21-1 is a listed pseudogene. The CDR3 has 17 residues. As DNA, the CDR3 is TGTGCCAGCAGCGAGGGACTAGCGGGGGACACCGACAATGAGCAGTTCTTC. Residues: CASSEGLAGDTDNEQFF.

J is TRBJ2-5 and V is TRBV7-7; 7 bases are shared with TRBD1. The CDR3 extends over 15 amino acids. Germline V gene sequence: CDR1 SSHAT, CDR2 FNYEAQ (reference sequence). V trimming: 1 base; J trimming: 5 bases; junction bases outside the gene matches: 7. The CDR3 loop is CASSLVLTGVETQYF. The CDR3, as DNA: TGTGCCAGCAGCTTAGTTTTAACAGGGGTCGAGACCCAGTACTTC.

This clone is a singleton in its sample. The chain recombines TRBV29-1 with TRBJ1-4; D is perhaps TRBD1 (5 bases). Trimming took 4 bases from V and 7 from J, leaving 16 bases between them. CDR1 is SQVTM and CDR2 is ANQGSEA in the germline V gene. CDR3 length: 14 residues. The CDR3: CSVGVGGGGEKLFF. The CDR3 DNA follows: TGCAGCGTTGGGGTCGGGGGAGGTGGTGAAAAACTGTTTTTT.

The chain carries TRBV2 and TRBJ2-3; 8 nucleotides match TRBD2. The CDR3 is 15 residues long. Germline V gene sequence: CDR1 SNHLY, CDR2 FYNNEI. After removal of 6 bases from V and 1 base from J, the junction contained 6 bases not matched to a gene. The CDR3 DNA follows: TGTGCCAGCAGCATGGGACTAGGTGGCACAGATACGCAGTATTTT. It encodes CASSMGLGGTDTQYF. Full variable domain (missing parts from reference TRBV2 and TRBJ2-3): EPEVTQTPSHQVTQMGQEVILRCVPISNHLYFYWYRQILGQKVEFLVSFYNNEISEKSEIFDDQFSVERPDGSNFTLKIRSTKLEDSAMYFCASSMGLGGTDTQYFGPGTRLTVL.

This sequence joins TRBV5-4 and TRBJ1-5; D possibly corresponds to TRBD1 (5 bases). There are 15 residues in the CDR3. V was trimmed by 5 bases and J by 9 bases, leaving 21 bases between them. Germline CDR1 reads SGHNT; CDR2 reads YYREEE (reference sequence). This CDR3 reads CASSVGGIQMGPQHF. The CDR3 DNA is TGTGCCAGCAGTGTGGGGGGGATACAAATGGGGCCCCAGCATTTT. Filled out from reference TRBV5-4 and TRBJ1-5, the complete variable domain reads ETGVTQSPTHLIKTRGQQVTLRCSSQSGHNTVSWYQQALGQGPQFIFQYYREEENGRGNFPPRFSGLQFPNYSSELNVNALELDDSALYLCASSVGGIQMGPQHFGDGTRLSIL.

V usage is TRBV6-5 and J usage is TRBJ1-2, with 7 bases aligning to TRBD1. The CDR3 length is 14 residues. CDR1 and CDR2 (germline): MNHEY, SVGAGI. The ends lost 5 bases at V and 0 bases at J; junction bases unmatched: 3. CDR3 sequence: CASSPQGTNYGYTF. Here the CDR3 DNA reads TGTGCCAGCAGTCCACAGGGGACTAACTATGGCTACACCTTC.

CDR3 DNA: TGTGCCAGTAACAACCCCGGGACAGGGGGCGTTGACTATGGCTACACCTTC. Residues: CASNNPGTGGVDYGYTF. The rearrangement uses TRBV19 and TRBJ1-2; 12 nucleotides agree with TRBD1. Germline V gene data show CDR1 as LNHDA and CDR2 as SQIVND (reference sequence). The CDR3 has 17 amino acids. With 7 bases clipped from V and 3 bases from J, the junction kept 12 bases outside the gene matches.

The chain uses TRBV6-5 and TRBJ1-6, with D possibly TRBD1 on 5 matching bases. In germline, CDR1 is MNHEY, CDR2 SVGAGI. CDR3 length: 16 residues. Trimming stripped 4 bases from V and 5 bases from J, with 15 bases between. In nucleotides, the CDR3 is TGTGCCAGCAGTTTGTACAGGAGGAGTCATAATTCACCCCTCCACTTT. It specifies CASSLYRRSHNSPLHF.

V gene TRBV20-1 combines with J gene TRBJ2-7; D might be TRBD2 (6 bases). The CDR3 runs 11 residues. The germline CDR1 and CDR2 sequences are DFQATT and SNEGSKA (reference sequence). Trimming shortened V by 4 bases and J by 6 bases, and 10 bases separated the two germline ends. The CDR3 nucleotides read TGCAGTGCTAACCGGGGGAGCGAGCAGTACGTC. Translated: CSANRGSEQYV.

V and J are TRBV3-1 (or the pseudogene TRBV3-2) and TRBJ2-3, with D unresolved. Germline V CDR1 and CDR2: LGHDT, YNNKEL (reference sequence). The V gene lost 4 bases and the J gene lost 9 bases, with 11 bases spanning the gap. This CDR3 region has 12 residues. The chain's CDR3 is CASSRWTETQYF. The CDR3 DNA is TGTGCCAGCAGCCGATGGACCGAAACGCAGTATTTT.

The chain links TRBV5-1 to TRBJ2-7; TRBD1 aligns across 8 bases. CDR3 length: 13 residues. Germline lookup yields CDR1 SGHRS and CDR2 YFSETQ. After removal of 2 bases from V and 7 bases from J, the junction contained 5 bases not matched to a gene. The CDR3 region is CASSLGQGEEQYV. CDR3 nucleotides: TGCGCCAGCAGCTTAGGACAGGGAGAAGAGCAGTACGTC.

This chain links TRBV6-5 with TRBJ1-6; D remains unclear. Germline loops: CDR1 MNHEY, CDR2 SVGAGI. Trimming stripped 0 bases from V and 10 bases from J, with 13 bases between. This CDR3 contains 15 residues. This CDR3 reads CASSYSSGGRSPLHF. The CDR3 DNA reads TGTGCCAGCAGTTACTCGTCAGGAGGGAGATCACCCCTCCACTTT.

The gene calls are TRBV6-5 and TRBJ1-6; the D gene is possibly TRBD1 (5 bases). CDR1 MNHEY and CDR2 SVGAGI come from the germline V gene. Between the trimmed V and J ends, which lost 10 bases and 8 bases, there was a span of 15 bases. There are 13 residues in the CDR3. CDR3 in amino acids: CAIRGPRDSPLHF. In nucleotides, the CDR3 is TGTGCCATTCGGGGACCGAGAGATTCACCCCTCCACTTT.